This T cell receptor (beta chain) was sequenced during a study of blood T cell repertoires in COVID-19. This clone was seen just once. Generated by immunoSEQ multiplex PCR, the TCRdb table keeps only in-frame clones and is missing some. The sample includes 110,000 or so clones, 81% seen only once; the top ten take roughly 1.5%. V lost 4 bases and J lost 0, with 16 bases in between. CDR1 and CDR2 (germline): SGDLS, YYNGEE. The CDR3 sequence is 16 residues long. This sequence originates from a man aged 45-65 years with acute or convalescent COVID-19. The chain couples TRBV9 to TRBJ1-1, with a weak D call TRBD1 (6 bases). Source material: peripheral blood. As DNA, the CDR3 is TGTGCCAGCAGCCAGGGGAGTGGCAGATTGAACACTGAAGCTTTCTTT. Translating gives CASSQGSGRLNTEAFF.